This TCR beta chain comes out of a study of OX40 agonist ivuxolimab in advanced cancers. Study context: Hepatocellular carcinoma, melanoma, renal cell or head and neck cancer affected the dose-escalation patients. Eligibility admitted prior anti-PD-1, anti-PD-L1 or anti-CTLA-4 therapy; 35% to 40% had some.

Here immunoSEQ multiplex PCR was the method, and the copy in TCRdb shows in-frame clones only, minus some. The profile shows 65,000 to 90,000 clones, around 85% of them singletons. Germline V lookup: CDR1 LNHDA, CDR2 SQIVND (reference sequence). This CDR3 has 16 residues. Between the trimmed V and J ends, which lost 5 bases and 1 base, there was a span of 15 bases. This receptor was identified in an adult with an advanced solid tumor such as melanoma, head and neck, liver or kidney cancer. V usage is TRBV19 and J usage is TRBJ1-5; D may be TRBD1 (5 bases). Sequenced here: CD4+ or CD8+ T cells sorted from blood, sampled in a trial of the OX40 agonist ivuxolimab. The chain's CDR3 is CASSPTATVSNQPQHF. CDR3 in DNA: TGTGCCAGTAGTCCGACGGCGACAGTGAGCAATCAGCCCCAGCATTTT.